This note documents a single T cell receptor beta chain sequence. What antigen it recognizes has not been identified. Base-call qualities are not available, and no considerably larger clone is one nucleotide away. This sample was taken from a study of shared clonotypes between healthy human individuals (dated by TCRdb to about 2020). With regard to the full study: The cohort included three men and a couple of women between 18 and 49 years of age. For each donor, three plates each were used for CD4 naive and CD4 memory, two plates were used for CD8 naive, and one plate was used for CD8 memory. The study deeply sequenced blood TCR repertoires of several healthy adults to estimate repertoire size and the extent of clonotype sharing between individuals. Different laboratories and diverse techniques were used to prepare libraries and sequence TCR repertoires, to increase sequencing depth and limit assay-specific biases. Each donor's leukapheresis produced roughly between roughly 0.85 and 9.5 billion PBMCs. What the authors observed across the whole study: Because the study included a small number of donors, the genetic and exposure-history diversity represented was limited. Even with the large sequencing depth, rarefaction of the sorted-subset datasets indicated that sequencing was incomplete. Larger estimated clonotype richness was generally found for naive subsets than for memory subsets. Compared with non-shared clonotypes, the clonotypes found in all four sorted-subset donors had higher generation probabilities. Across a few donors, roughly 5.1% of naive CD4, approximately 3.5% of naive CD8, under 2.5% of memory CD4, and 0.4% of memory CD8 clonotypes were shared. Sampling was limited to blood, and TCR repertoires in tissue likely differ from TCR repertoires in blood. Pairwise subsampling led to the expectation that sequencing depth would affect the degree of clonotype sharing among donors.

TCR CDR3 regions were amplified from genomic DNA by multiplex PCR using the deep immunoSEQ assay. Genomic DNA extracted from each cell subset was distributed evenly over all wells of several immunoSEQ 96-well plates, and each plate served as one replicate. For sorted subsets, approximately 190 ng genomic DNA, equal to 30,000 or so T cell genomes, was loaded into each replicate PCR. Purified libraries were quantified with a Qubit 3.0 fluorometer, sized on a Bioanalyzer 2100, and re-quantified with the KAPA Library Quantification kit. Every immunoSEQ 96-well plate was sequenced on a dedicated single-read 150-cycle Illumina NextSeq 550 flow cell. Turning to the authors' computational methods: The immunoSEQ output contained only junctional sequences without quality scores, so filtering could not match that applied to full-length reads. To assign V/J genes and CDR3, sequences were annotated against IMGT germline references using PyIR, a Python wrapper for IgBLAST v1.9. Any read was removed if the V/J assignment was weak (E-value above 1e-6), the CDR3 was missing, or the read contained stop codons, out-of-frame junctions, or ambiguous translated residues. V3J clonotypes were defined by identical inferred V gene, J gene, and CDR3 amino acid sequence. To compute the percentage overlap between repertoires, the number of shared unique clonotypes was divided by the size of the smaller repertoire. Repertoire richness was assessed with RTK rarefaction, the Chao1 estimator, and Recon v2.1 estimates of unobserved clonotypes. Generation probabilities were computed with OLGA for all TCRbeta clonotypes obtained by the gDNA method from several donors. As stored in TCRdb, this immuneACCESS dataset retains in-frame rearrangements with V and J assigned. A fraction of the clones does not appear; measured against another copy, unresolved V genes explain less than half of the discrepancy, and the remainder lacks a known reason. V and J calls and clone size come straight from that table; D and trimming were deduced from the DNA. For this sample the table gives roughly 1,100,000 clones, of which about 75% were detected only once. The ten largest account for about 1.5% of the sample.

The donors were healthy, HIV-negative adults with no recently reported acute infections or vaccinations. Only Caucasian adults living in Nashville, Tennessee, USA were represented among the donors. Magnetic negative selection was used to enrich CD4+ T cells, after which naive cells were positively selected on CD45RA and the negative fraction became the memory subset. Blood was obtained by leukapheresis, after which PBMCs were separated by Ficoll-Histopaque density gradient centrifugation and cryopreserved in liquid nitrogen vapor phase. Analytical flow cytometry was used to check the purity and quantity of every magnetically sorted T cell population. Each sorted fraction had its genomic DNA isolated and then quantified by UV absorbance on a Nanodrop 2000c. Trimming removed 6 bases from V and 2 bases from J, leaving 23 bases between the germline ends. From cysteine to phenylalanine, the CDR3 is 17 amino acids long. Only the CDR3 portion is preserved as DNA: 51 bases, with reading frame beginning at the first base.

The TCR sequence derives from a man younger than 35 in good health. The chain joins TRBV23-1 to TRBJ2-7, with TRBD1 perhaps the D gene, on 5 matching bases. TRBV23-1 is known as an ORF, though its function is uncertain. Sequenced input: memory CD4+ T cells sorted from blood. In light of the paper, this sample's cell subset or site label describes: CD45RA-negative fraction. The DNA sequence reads TGCGCCAGCAGCCCATCCTTGGGGCTAGTTGGCGCCTACGAGCAGTACTTC. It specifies CASSPSLGLVGAYEQYF.